Following are 25 T cell receptor beta chains from one sample sequenced in a study of blood T cells in healthy people across ages (dated by TCRdb to the mid-2010s). The library was produced with 5' RACE. The sample was run on an Illumina HiSeq 2500. A second PCR of about 7 to 12 cycles was run with a J-beta primer mix and a sample-barcoded 5' primer. TCRdb took the public reads, trimmed them with fastp at Q25, ran MiXCR for clone calling and kept in-frame beta chains. For every CDR3 protein sequence, its rows merge into one entry that carries the most common genes and DNA. The sample has about 680,000 distinct CDR3 sequences on record, over 45% of them singletons. The ten largest clones represent around a third of the sample. Material for sequencing was blood. The receptors shown here come from a woman between 55 and 75 years old in good health.

There are a few counts of this clonotype. The rearrangement joins TRBV5-1 to TRBJ2-7, with D unclear. The CDR3 consists of 13 residues. V was shortened by 0 bases and J by 2 bases, with 6 bases between the two germline ends. Germline V gives CDR1 SGHRS, CDR2 YFSETQ. DNA for the CDR3: TGCGCCAGCAGCTTGGGCTCCACCTACGAGCAGTACTTC. Encoded protein: CASSLGSTYEQYF.

Concerning this clonotype: One end of the junction is discordant with germline, which a read error may explain. The rearrangement links TRBV20-1 to TRBJ2-2; the D gene is possibly TRBD1 (6 bases). The germline V gene has CDR1 DFQATT and CDR2 SNEGSKA (reference sequence). There are 15 residues in the CDR3. As DNA, the CDR3 is TGCAGTGCTAGAGATCACGGGACAAAGACCGGGGTGCTGTTTTTT. Its translation: CSARDHGTKTGVLFF.

This clonotype was counted ten times or more. The V and J genes are TRBV28 and TRBJ2-2; 14 bases are shared with TRBD2. After removal of 2 bases from V and 3 bases from J, the junction contained 5 bases not matched to a gene. CDR3 size: 18 residues. From germline, CDR1 is MDHEN and CDR2 SYDVKM. CDR3 DNA: TGTGCCAGCAGTTTAAGGGGACTAGCGGGAGCTCACACCGGGGAGCTGTTTTTT. Its protein product is CASSLRGLAGAHTGELFF. Drawing the rest from reference TRBV28 and TRBJ2-2, the complete variable domain is DVKVTQSSRYLVKRTGEKVFLECVQDMDHENMFWYRQDPGLGLRLIYFSYDVKMKEKGDIPEGYSVSREKKERFSLILESASTNQTSMYLCASSLRGLAGAHTGELFFGEGSRLTVL.

The CDR3 here is CASSLSQGADEQYF. CDR3 DNA: TGCGCCAGCAGCTTGAGTCAGGGGGCGGACGAGCAGTACTTC. This chain connects TRBV5-1 to TRBJ2-5; the match to TRBD1 covers 8 bases. The J call may be faulty, since TRBJ2-7 better matches the DNA end. The CDR3 spans 14 residues. Germline CDR1 reads SGHRS; CDR2 reads YFSETQ.

With regard to this clonotype: One end of the junction fails to match germline, which may point to a read error. The chain employs TRBV20-1 and TRBJ2-2; D not certain. The CDR3 is 15 residues long. CDR1 DFQATT and CDR2 SNEGSKA come from the germline V gene (reference sequence). As DNA, the CDR3 is TGCAATGCTGGAGATTTTCGGCACCGAACCGGGGAGCTGTTTTTT. Protein: CNAGDFRHRTGELFF.

The chain uses TRBV20-1 and TRBJ2-1; 13 nucleotides align to TRBD2. The germline V gene encodes CDR1 DFQATT and CDR2 SNEGSKA (reference sequence). Trimming at V came to 3 bases and at J to 9 bases, leaving 11 bases not matched to a gene. The CDR3 has 16 amino acids. CDR3 region: CSASRRGLAGMGEQFF. CDR3 DNA: TGCAGTGCTAGTAGGAGGGGACTAGCGGGAATGGGTGAGCAGTTCTTC.

The chain recombines TRBV7-6 with TRBJ2-1; 10 bases line up with TRBD2. With 3 bases clipped from V and 6 bases from J, the junction kept 5 bases outside the gene matches. Germline V CDR1 and CDR2: SGHVS, FNYEAQ. The CDR3 is 15 amino acids. This CDR3 reads CASSLEREGGNEQFF. CDR3 nucleotides: TGTGCCAGCAGCTTGGAGCGGGAGGGGGGCAATGAGCAGTTCTTC. Supplemented by reference TRBV7-6 and TRBJ2-1, the full variable domain reads GAGVSQSPRYKVTKRGQDVALRCDPISGHVSLYWYRQALGQGPEFLTYFNYEAQQDKSGLPNDRFSAERPEGSISTLTIQRTEQRDSAMYRCASSLEREGGNEQFFGPGTRLTVL.

This clonotype appeared a single time. One junction end disagrees with the germline gene, perhaps due to a read error. V usage is TRBV7-3 and J usage is TRBJ2-7, with a tentative D call TRBD2 (6 bases). The germline V gene has CDR1 SGHTA and CDR2 FQGTGA. The CDR3 is made up of 15 amino acids. CDR3 DNA: TGTGCCAACAGCTTAAGTGGGGGAGGTTTCTACGAGCAGTACTTC. It is translated as CANSLSGGGFYEQYF.

V and J are TRBV2 and TRBJ2-7, with TRBD2 identical over 11 bases. The J call may be incorrect, as the DNA end agrees better with TRBJ2-5. CDR1 and CDR2 from the germline V gene are SNHLY and FYNNEI. This CDR3 has 15 amino acids. CDR3 protein: CASTGTSGSAETQYF. In nucleotides, the CDR3 is TGTGCCAGCACCGGCACTAGCGGGAGTGCGGAGACCCAGTACTTC.

The gene calls are TRBV29-1 and TRBJ2-3, with TRBD2 identical over 11 bases. Germline trimming cut 3 bases from V and 0 bases from J; bases unmatched to any gene: 5. Germline-derived CDR1 and CDR2 are SQVTM and ANQGSEA. The CDR3 sequence is 16 residues long. The CDR3, as DNA: TGCAGCGTTGATTCACTAGCGGGAGCTAGCACAGATACGCAGTATTTT. Translation: CSVDSLAGASTDTQYF.

The chain links TRBV3-1 to TRBJ2-2; D perhaps matches TRBD1 (6 bases). The CDR3 extends over 16 amino acids. Germline V gene lookup returns CDR1 LGHDT and CDR2 YNNKEL (reference sequence). Trimming stripped 4 bases from V and 5 bases from J, with 17 bases between. The CDR3 nucleotides read TGTGCCAGCAGCCCCCCGACAGGAGATGGGACCGGGGAGCTGTTTTTT. This translates into CASSPPTGDGTGELFF. The whole variable domain, filled in from reference TRBV3-1 and TRBJ2-2, reads DTAVSQTPKYLVTQMGNDKSIKCEQNLGHDTMYWYKQDSKKFLKIMFSYNNKELIINETVPNRFSPKSPDKAHLNLHINSLELGDSAVYFCASSPPTGDGTGELFFGEGSRLTVL.

The CDR3 here is CASSFIAGDNEQYF. In DNA, the CDR3 is TGCGCCAGCAGCTTTATAGCGGGAGATAACGAGCAGTACTTC. The gene calls are TRBV5-1 and TRBJ2-4; TRBD2 agrees at 9 bases. The end of the DNA is better explained by TRBJ2-7, so the J call may be wrong. Germline CDR1 reads SGHRS; CDR2 reads YFSETQ. The CDR3 length is 14 residues.

This clonotype was found once. A junction end diverges from the germline sequence, so it may reflect a read error. The V and J genes are TRBV12-3 or TRBV12-4 and TRBJ2-3; 11 positions match TRBD2. The CDR3 sequence is 16 residues long. CDR3 region: CVSSPSSGGNTDTQYF. CDR3 coding DNA: TGTGTCAGCAGCCCATCTAGCGGGGGGAACACAGATACGCAGTATTTT.

The chain couples TRBV5-1 to TRBJ1-2, with D uncertain. This CDR3 region has 14 residues. Germline-derived CDR1 and CDR2 are SGHRS and YFSETQ. V gave up 2 bases and J gave up 5 bases, with 13 bases separating them. The CDR3 loop is CASSFVTETYGYTF. CDR3 DNA sequence: TGCGCCAGCAGCTTTGTCACAGAAACTTATGGCTACACCTTC.

V gene TRBV7-2 combines with J gene TRBJ2-1; TRBD1 agrees at 11 bases. The J segment lost 2 bases and the V segment lost 4 bases, leaving 1 base of the junction unmatched. CDR3 length equals 15 residues. Germline loops: CDR1 SGHTA, CDR2 FQGNSA. The CDR3 bases are TGTGCCAGCAGCTGGACAGGGGGCACCTACAATGAGCAGTTCTTC. Its translation is CASSWTGGTYNEQFF.

V usage is TRBV5-6 and J usage is TRBJ2-1, with 11 bases identical to TRBD2. The CDR3 has 16 amino acids. CDR1 SGHDT and CDR2 YYEEEE come from the germline V gene. The trim removed 5 bases at V and 2 bases at J, leaving 6 bases unmatched. The CDR3 nucleotides read TGTGCCAGCAGTCCTAATAGCGGGAGGGCCTACAATGAGCAGTTCTTC. It translates to CASSPNSGRAYNEQFF.

The chain couples TRBV29-1 to TRBJ2-7; a possible D gene is TRBD1 (6 bases). The V and J ends lost 4 bases and 4 bases respectively, with 14 bases between them. CDR1 and CDR2 (germline): SQVTM, ANQGSEA. CDR3 length: 13 amino acids. In DNA form, the CDR3 reads TGCAGCGTTGTTGGACAGACCGATTACGAGCAGTACTTC. Protein product: CSVVGQTDYEQYF.

The chain combines TRBV27 with TRBJ2-7, with 10 bases that match TRBD2. The CDR3 has 16 amino acids. V was clipped by 8 bases and J by 1 base; unmatched bases: 11. The germline gives CDR1 MNHEY, CDR2 SMNVEV (reference sequence). CDR3 sequence reads: CASGPSGSRVSYEQYF. The CDR3, as DNA: TGTGCCAGCGGACCTAGCGGGAGTAGAGTATCCTACGAGCAGTACTTC.

This clonotype was counted a few times. V is TRBV20-1 and J is TRBJ2-3; 9 positions match TRBD2. Germline-derived CDR1 and CDR2 are DFQATT and SNEGSKA (reference sequence). J was trimmed by 4 bases and V by 5 bases; bases with no gene match: 10. The CDR3 sequence is 15 residues long. The CDR3 DNA is TGCAGTGCTTACCACGGGACTAGCCAGGCAGATACGCAGTATTTT. Translating gives CSAYHGTSQADTQYF.

This clonotype has more than one count but fewer than ten. This chain links TRBV4-2 with TRBJ1-2; D remains unclear. The CDR3 has 16 amino acids. Germline V gene lookup returns CDR1 LGHNA and CDR2 YNFKEQ. The germline V and J ends were trimmed by 0 bases and 3 bases, with 14 bases remaining between them. CDR3 loop: CASSQDWVRGDYGYTF. DNA for the CDR3: TGTGCCAGCAGCCAAGATTGGGTGCGCGGCGACTATGGCTACACCTTC.

The chain carries TRBV12-3 or TRBV12-4 and TRBJ2-7; the match to TRBD2 covers 8 bases. The CDR3 spans 15 residues. With V trimmed by 6 bases and J by 2 bases, 9 bases remained unmatched. The CDR3 DNA reads TGTGCCAGCAGCCGTTCTAGCGGGTGGACCTACGAGCAGTACTTC. Translation: CASSRSSGWTYEQYF.

The chain carries TRBV29-1 and TRBJ2-1; 11 nucleotides line up with TRBD2. The CDR3 contains 13 residues. J was trimmed by 15 bases and V by 7 bases; bases with no gene match: 14. Germline values: CDR1 SQVTM, CDR2 ANQGSEA. The CDR3 here is CSGTGTSGPVGFF. CDR3 DNA sequence: TGCAGCGGAACCGGGACTAGCGGCCCGGTGGGGTTCTTC.

This clonotype was counted once. V usage is TRBV15 and J usage is TRBJ1-2; 7 bases are shared with TRBD1. The CDR3 consists of 15 residues. Looked up from germline, CDR1 is LNHNV and CDR2 is YYDKDF (reference sequence). V lost 3 bases, J lost 4 bases, and 8 bases stayed unmatched. CDR3 residues: CATSRGGTEIYGYTF. CDR3 sequence (DNA): TGTGCCACCAGCAGGGGGGGGACAGAAATCTATGGCTACACCTTC.

A remark on this clonotype: The junction shows a germline mismatch at one end, possibly a read error. The chain combines TRBV27 with TRBJ1-1; D is unclear. This CDR3 is built from 12 residues. Germline V gene lookup returns CDR1 MNHEY and CDR2 SMNVEV (reference sequence). The CDR3 sequence: CAGSSLNTEAFF. In nucleotides, the CDR3 is TGTGCCGGCAGTTCCTTGAACACTGAAGCTTTCTTT.

The J gene is TRBJ1-2, the V gene TRBV29-1; no reliable D call. The germline gives CDR1 SQVTM, CDR2 ANQGSEA. V was cut by 7 bases and J by 5 bases, with 14 bases left in between. CDR3 length: 12 amino acids. The DNA of the CDR3 is TGCAGCGCCCAAACTGGGGATTATGGCTACACCTTC. Its protein is CSAQTGDYGYTF.